This T cell receptor beta chain was sequenced for a study of OX40 agonist ivuxolimab in advanced cancers. Overall study context: Patients were treated with intravenous ivuxolimab, dosed at 0.01 to 10 mg/kg and infused every 2 weeks. Previous treatment with anti-PD-1, anti-PD-L1 or anti-CTLA-4 therapy was allowed; more than 35% had received some. The study, taken as a whole, reports: There were, on average, more expanded clones in CD8+ T cells than in CD4+.

The CDR3 runs 12 residues. V shed 6 bases and J 14 bases; nucleotides not matched to a gene: 10. Germline V lookup: CDR1 LNHDA, CDR2 SQIVND (reference sequence). This clone was seen a handful of times. Its specificity is unknown. Produced via immunoSEQ multiplex PCR; TCRdb's table is partial and in-frame only. The table shows about 77,000 clones, with around 83% occurring only once. The TCR comes from an adult with an advanced solid tumor such as melanoma, head and neck, liver or kidney cancer. The chain links TRBV19 to TRBJ1-5; TRBD1 matches at 7 bases. Material: CD4+ or CD8+ T cells sorted from blood, obtained in a trial of the OX40 agonist ivuxolimab. As DNA, the CDR3 is TGTGCCAGTAGACCTCGGGACAGAGGGGAGCATTTT. This translates into CASRPRDRGEHF. The full variable domain, in which reference TRBV19 and TRBJ1-5 provide the parts outside the CDR3, is DGGITQSPKYLFRKEGQNVTLSCEQNLNHDAMYWYRQDPGQGLRLIYYSQIVNDFQKGDIAEGYSVSREKKESFPLTVTSAQKNPTAFYLCASRPRDRGEHFGDGTRLSIL.